This TCR beta chain was found in a study of blood T cell repertoires in COVID-19. As for the study in general: In each case, the material was cDNA or gDNA derived from T cells, B-cell-depleted T cells, or PBMCs.

Germline loops: CDR1 MGHRA, CDR2 YSYEKL. The CDR3 spans 15 residues. The ends lost 3 bases at V and 6 bases at J; junction bases unmatched: 8. Original processing notes: Reference gene primer amplification gave nucleated cell count estimates. Profiled with immunoSEQ multiplex PCR; TCRdb holds only in-frame clones, not every one. For V, J and clone size, that table is used; D and trimming come from the DNA. The sample has about 160,000 clones, around four fifths seen once. The sequence was obtained from a man in his 70s with acute or convalescent COVID-19. Specimen: peripheral blood. The chain has TRBV4-1 and TRBJ2-1; TRBD1 matches 7 bases. The CDR3 sequence is CASSHEDRPTNEQFF. The CDR3 nucleotides are TGCGCCAGCAGCCACGAGGACAGGCCCACCAATGAGCAGTTCTTC.